Sequencing of this TCR beta chain was carried out in a study of blood T cell repertoires in COVID-19 (TCRdb year 2020). Regarding the research as a whole: The collaborator samples originated in the United States, Italy and Spain and spanned the acute and convalescent phases of COVID-19. The material from the prospective study consisted of cDNA or gDNA derived from T cells, B-cell-depleted T cells, or PBMCs. Deeply sampled blood TCRbeta repertoires from subjects exposed to, actively infected with, or recovered from COVID-19 were included in the dataset. A freely available public database, intended as a resource for researchers studying the immune response to SARS-CoV-2, is where the repertoires were released. The samples were drawn from the first 160 participants of the ongoing ImmuneRACE study and from over a thousand subjects provided by 6 global collaborators. Sample metadata almost always included a de-identified subject ID, COVID-19 status, age in years and sex. HLA class I and class II types, where available, came from metadata supplied by the sample provider rather than from assay-based typing. What the work shows at the level of the full study, not this receptor alone: How much clinical and demographic metadata was included differed by source and by participant, and the metadata was provided uncurated.

This clone was counted once. Its target antigen remains unknown. The sample holds no much larger clone one base away, and base qualities are not on file. Taken from the germline V gene, the CDR1 and CDR2 loops are MNHEY and SVGAGI. V is shortened by 2 bases, J by 5 bases, and the region joining them spans 10 bases. The cysteine opens and the phenylalanine closes a CDR3 of 15 amino acids. Of the read, only the CDR3 DNA is kept; its 45 bases are in frame from base 1. TCRbeta CDR3 regions were amplified from genomic DNA using the immunoSEQ Assay, a bias-controlled multiplex PCR. From the authors' description of their analysis: Within the assay, amplification of reference gene primers was used to estimate how many nucleated cells each sample contained. To quantify the absolute abundance of each unique TCRbeta CDR3 rearrangement, sequence reads were collapsed and filtered. For each sample, productive Simpson clonality was calculated as the square root of Simpson's diversity index over productive rearrangements. Imported from immuneACCESS, the table was reduced by TCRdb to in-frame sequences with V and J called. These copies leave out some clones; in studies compared against another copy, an unresolved V gene accounts for under half, and the cause of the remainder is not known. V, J and clone size are those of that table, while D and trimming were read from the DNA. This sample has fewer than 500,000 clones in its table, and approximately 92% of those were observed once. The biggest ten clones account for roughly 1.1% of the sample.

In the prospective study, participants were about 18 to 95 years old, resided in about 25 geographic areas of the United States, and were enrolled through a virtual design. Cohort assignment in the prospective study relied on participant-reported clinical history from a screening survey and a study questionnaire. For ImmuneRACE Cohort 3, a participant was defined as recovered based on two consecutive negative NP/OP PCR tests, clearance by a healthcare professional, or resolution of symptoms. In the prospective study, mobile phlebotomists collected whole blood, serum and a nasopharyngeal or oropharyngeal swab from each participant. Additional blood draws and questionnaires over an approximately two-month period could optionally be provided by prospective study participants. Blood samples from the prospective study were shipped frozen or at room temperature prior to DNA extraction.

The rearranged chain carries TRBV6-5 and TRBJ1-6, with no confidently assigned D gene. Material for sequencing was PBMCs or T cells enriched from blood (not recorded which). This TCR was recovered from a man aged 25-40 years who had recovered from COVID-19. The DNA sequence is given as TGTGCCAGCAGTTACCGGTCGTTCCATAATTCACCCCTCCACTTT. Its translation reads: CASSYRSFHNSPLHF.